Listed below are T cell receptor beta chains from one sample, sequenced in a study of T cells in localized non-small cell lung cancer. Some clones are missing from TCRdb's copy, which holds only in-frame ones; the method was immunoSEQ multiplex PCR. The table lists around 16,000 clones, 70% to 90% of them singletons. The sample in question was peripheral blood, obtained before any cancer treatment. The source of these receptors is a female donor older than 55 with stage III squamous cell lung carcinoma. Each CDR3 is given with its conserved first and last residue. A D gene is named only where the DNA matches it firmly. Where a row states a size, it is once, few, many or the class of an expanded clone; other rows omit it.

CDR3 protein	CDR3 DNA	D gene	V gene	J gene	clone size
CASGLSRRTEAFF	TGTGCCAGCGGTCTCAGTCGGAGAACTGAAGCTTTCTTT	.	TRBV28	TRBJ1-1	.
CASSPRPRASLQETQYF	TGTGCCAGCAGCCCAAGGCCCCGGGCGAGCCTCCAAGAGACCCAGTACTTC	.	TRBV7-8	TRBJ2-5	.
CAISESMAGPNDGQYF	TGTGCCATCAGTGAGTCGATGGCGGGCCCCAACGATGGGCAGTACTTC	.	TRBV10-3	TRBJ2-7	.
CASSLDEGPGNTIYF	TGTGCTAGCAGCTTAGATGAGGGACCTGGAAACACCATATATTTT	.	TRBV7-7	TRBJ1-3	.
CASSGFRGTGELFF	TGTGCCAGCAGTGGTTTTCGGGGCACCGGGGAGCTGTTTTTT	.	TRBV6-1	TRBJ2-2	once
CASTPGTQETQYF	TGTGCCAGCACCCCGGGGACACAAGAGACCCAGTACTTC	.	TRBV28	TRBJ2-5	.
CASRVRVYEQYF	TGTGCCAGCAGGGTGAGAGTCTACGAGCAGTACTTC	.	TRBV2	TRBJ2-7	.
CASRQGNTGELFF	TGTGCCAGCAGACAGGGGAACACCGGGGAGCTGTTTTTT	.	TRBV9	TRBJ2-2	.
CAWNRQLNTEAFF	TGTGCCTGGAATCGACAGTTGAACACTGAAGCTTTCTTT	.	TRBV30	TRBJ1-1	few
CASSPEVLNTGELFF	TGTGCCAGCAGCCCCGAGGTCCTGAACACCGGGGAGCTGTTTTTT	.	TRBV7-6	TRBJ2-2	.
CAISADRGYGYTF	TGTGCCATCAGCGCGGACAGGGGGTATGGCTACACCTTC	TRBD1	TRBV10-3	TRBJ1-2	.
CASSLDSPKTEAFF	TGCGCCAGCAGTCTGGACAGCCCAAAGACTGAAGCTTTCTTT	.	TRBV5-1	TRBJ1-1	.
CASTLAGQNYGYTF	TGTGCCAGCACTTTGGCGGGACAAAACTATGGCTACACCTTC	.	TRBV2	TRBJ1-2	.
CASSSRVTTIYF	TGTGCCAGCAGCTCCAGGGTTACCACCATATATTTT	.	TRBV14	TRBJ1-3	.
CSATDEKLFF	TGCAGTGCTACGGATGAAAAACTGTTTTTT	.	TRBV20-1	TRBJ1-4	.
CASSLTPDPNAGEQFF	TGCGCCAGCAGCCTAACCCCTGACCCGAACGCGGGGGAGCAGTTCTTC	.	TRBV5-1	TRBJ2-1	.
CASSPPGGRSGNTIYF	TGTGCCAGCAGCCCCCCAGGGGGCAGGTCTGGAAACACCATATATTTT	TRBD1	TRBV5-5	TRBJ1-3	.
CASSITGQGETQYF	TGCGCCAGCAGCATAACCGGACAGGGAGAGACCCAGTACTTC	TRBD1	TRBV5-1	TRBJ2-5	.
CASSIFGGASTDTQYF	TGTGCCAGCAGTATCTTTGGCGGGGCAAGCACAGATACGCAGTATTTT	.	TRBV2	TRBJ2-3	.
CASSEALGQKLGGYTF	TGTGCCAGCAGTGAAGCACTGGGACAGAAACTTGGTGGCTACACCTTC	TRBD1	TRBV2	TRBJ1-2	.
CASSELRAQYF	TGTGCCAGCAGTGAGCTACGGGCCCAGTACTTC	.	TRBV2	TRBJ2-5	.
CASSKHRDADTQYF	TGTGCCAGCAGCAAACACAGGGACGCAGATACGCAGTATTTT	.	TRBV7-9	TRBJ2-3	.
CASSLALAANTGELFF	TGCGCCAGCAGCTTGGCCTTAGCGGCGAACACCGGGGAGCTGTTTTTT	.	TRBV5-1	TRBJ2-2	.
CAWSAGGDEKLFF	TGTGCCTGGAGTGCAGGGGGAGATGAAAAACTGTTTTTT	TRBD1	TRBV30	TRBJ1-4	.
CASSYDRAFSYGYTF	TGTGCCAGCAGTTACGACAGGGCATTCTCCTATGGCTACACCTTC	TRBD1	TRBV6-5	TRBJ1-2	.
CASSSLRTYEQYF	TGTGCCAGCAGCTCCCTACGGACCTACGAGCAGTACTTC	.	TRBV11-2	TRBJ2-7	.
CASTTGTVATDTQYF	TGTGCCAGCACCACCGGGACAGTTGCTACAGATACGCAGTATTTT	TRBD1	TRBV6-1	TRBJ2-3	once